The present entry profiles one T cell receptor beta chain with its context. This clonotype appeared many times. There is no known antigen for this receptor. Base-call qualities are not available, and no considerably larger clone is one nucleotide away. Libraries were built with multiplex PCR. Instrument on record: Illumina HiSeq 4000. To build TCR beta libraries, CDR3 regions were amplified by Arm-PCR using iRepertoire HTBI primers. Gel purification was performed on PCR products prior to sequencing. The published analysis was carried out like this. A total of around 66 TRBV and 14 TRBJ segments were identified across samples and were used for gene usage analysis of CDR3 amino acid clonotypes. Filtered high-quality paired reads were merged into contigs using COPE and FqMerger. BLAST was used to align contigs to IMGT TRBV, TRBD and TRBJ reference genes, and CDR3 was defined according to IMGT. Highly expanded clones were defined as clonotypes with a frequency above 0.1%. Shannon entropy served as the measure of repertoire diversity, while the Gini coefficient captured V-J evenness. Clonotypes shared by more than one individual were considered public. TCRdb's own reprocessing of the public reads used fastp at Q25 and MiXCR and kept productive beta chains. Records with the same CDR3 protein are collapsed into one entry carrying the most frequent genes and DNA. The V and J calls follow TCRdb's processing rather than the paper's. This sample holds 420,000 or so distinct CDR3 sequences; roughly 15% were observed only once. 20% to 25% of the sample rests with the top ten.

From the germline V gene, CDR1 is MDHEN and CDR2 is SYDVKM. The CDR3 goes from the cysteine to the phenylalanine over 15 residues. The only DNA kept is the CDR3, 45 bases in frame from the first base. V lost 5 bases and J lost 6 bases, and the count of bases not matched to a germline gene is 8. The sample's time point label, in plain terms: newly diagnosed GD, antithyroid drugs for less than 3 months. For both TCR sequencing and RNA sequencing, RNA was extracted from PBMCs using TRIzol. The diagnosis of Graves' disease followed American Thyroid Association guidelines. Patients for the study were recruited at an endocrinology department in Xi'an, China. Each patient gave 7.5 to 10 milliliters of peripheral blood, collected in an EDTA anticoagulant tube. Ficoll Paque Plus density gradient separation was used to isolate PBMCs, and no further T cell sorting was performed. RNA quality was checked with an Agilent 2100 Bioanalyzer and agarose gel, and concentration with a NanoDrop 2000.

The entry originates in a study of regulatory T cells in long-lasting Graves disease (TCRdb year 2021). A note on the overall study: In the newly diagnosed Graves' disease group, patients had been taking antithyroid drugs for less than 3 months. A total of about 35 samples underwent TCR sequencing, from 13 patients with persistent Graves' disease and 20 or so patients with newly diagnosed Graves' disease. Patients with persistent Graves' disease were compared with patients with newly diagnosed Graves' disease using TCR sequencing and RNA sequencing of peripheral blood. The study took place in China and was registered as a clinical trial. What the research found in general, with its limitations: Peripheral blood alone was examined, since thyroid tissue, which constituted the primary lesion, could not be accessed. Persistent patients shared more public clonotypes among themselves (approximately 2,500) than newly diagnosed patients did (about 1,000). The authors noted that the small sample size was a limitation that may lower accuracy. Compared with newly diagnosed patients, patients with persistent Graves' disease had lower TCR Shannon entropy and fewer highly expanded clones, which suggests clonal expansion. TRBV28, TRBJ1-2 and TRBJ2-5 were preferentially used in persistent disease, while TRBV20-1 and TRBJ2-1 were favored in newly diagnosed disease. Sequencing and analysis were restricted to the TCR beta chain.

The same sample was also studied in work on T cells in Graves' hyperthyroidism and ophthalmopathy. The second study reports: Graves' hyperthyroidism was defined as stable when no progression to ophthalmopathy occurred over 18 months of follow-up. Hyperthyroidism patients were newly diagnosed, with disease duration under 2 months, and aged 18 to 65 years. Patients with uncontrolled infections, other autoimmune diseases, pregnancy or lactation were excluded. Diagnoses relied on clinical symptoms, serum thyroxine and TRAb, thyroid ultrasound and orbital computed tomography. For the first round of RT-PCR on the TCR CDR3, the HTBI primer set was used together with the Qiagen OneStep RT-PCR kit. Most expanded thyroid clonotypes (frequency above 0.001) were also found in blood, which suggests that blood repertoires may mirror thyroid immune responses. A 13 V-J signature model separated ophthalmopathy from stable hyperthyroidism, with nearly 90% sensitivity and 81.08% specificity in cross-validation and 80%/75% in testing. During validation, the model predicted progression to ophthalmopathy a median of approximately 6 months ahead of onset, with more than 60% sensitivity and about 75% specificity. To identify TCR V-J signatures that set the groups apart, the researchers used a discovery cohort of 90 to 100 patients, made up of around 40 with Graves' ophthalmopathy and 57 with stable Graves' hyperthyroidism. Whether ophthalmopathy could be predicted prospectively was tested in an independent validation cohort made up of under 20 hyperthyroidism patients plus 17 patients who later progressed to ophthalmopathy. The 100 or so discovery patients were randomly divided into training and test sets at a 7:3 ratio. In about 6 Graves' hyperthyroidism patients, the study also compared T-cell repertoires from thyroid tissue with T-cell repertoires from blood. After blood sampling, hyperthyroidism patients were treated with methimazole at a starting dose of 30 mg daily, and ophthalmopathy patients were treated with high-dose intravenous methylprednisolone. Libraries were constructed in a second round of multiplex PCR, after which size selection and purification were carried out. Paired-end sequencing of the libraries was performed with 100 bp reads on an Illumina HiSeq2000. SOAPnuke was used to process the raw data, throwing out any read that contained adapters or uncalled bases, had a mean Phred below 15, or lacked an exact constant-primer or identifier match. High-quality paired reads were merged with COPE v1.2.5, and unique nucleotide sequences were defined as clonotypes. MiTCR v1.1 was used to align clonotypes to the IMGT TRBV, TRBD and TRBJ reference segments. The analysis was restricted to V-J combinations with a frequency above 0.0001, which together covered 99% to 99.2% of the repertoires. A TCS score was defined as the ratio between F50 (clonal expansion) and ExV (chaos), using BLOSUM62-based TCRdist between CDR3 peptides within each V-J. Welch's t-statistics and random forest reduced roughly 500 V-J features to 10 to 15, which were used in a naive Bayes classifier (R e1071). No statistical method was used to fix the sample size in advance, and group allocation was not hidden from the investigators. The paper reports TCR Vbeta CDR3 sequencing of approximately 140 peripheral blood samples: some 44 ophthalmopathy, over 70 hyperthyroidism and around 17 progressor patients.

The V and J genes are TRBV28 and TRBJ2-1, with TRBD1 identical over 9 junction bases. The receptor was isolated from a young woman with Graves disease. Donor details come from another sample of the same person, matched by shared clones. Sequences were derived from peripheral blood mononuclear cells (PBMCs), sampled at new diagnosis, from a patient treated with antithyroid drugs. The CDR3 reads CASSAAGTGINEQFF. Read as DNA, the sequence is TGTGCCAGCAGTGCCGCCGGGACAGGGATCAATGAGCAGTTCTTC.